This TCR beta chain emerged from a study of T cells after yellow fever vaccination. Across the whole study: Any fraction with a low cell number was prepared using SMART-Seq v4 Ultra Low Input. Findings of the study overall: The study found a weaker secondary response that peaked faster, day 5 versus 15. Most primary-vaccination clones recurred post-booster (roughly 96% CD4, 85% to 90% CD8). High-abundance clonotypes from the bulk population could contaminate FACS-sorted repertoires.

A word on this clonotype: Its antigen remains unidentified.

TCRdb itself ran the 5' RACE reads through MiXCR, one entry per CDR3 protein. Of around 360,000 distinct CDR3 sequences in the sample, around 10% were seen once. The V gene lost 0 bases and the J gene lost 3 bases, with 6 bases spanning the gap. CDR1 and CDR2 from the germline V gene are LGHNA and YSLEER. The CDR3 totals 14 residues. The gene calls are TRBV4-3 and TRBJ2-1; D assignment may be TRBD1 or TRBD2 (5 bases each). The input for sequencing was PBMCs, taken on the day of the first yellow fever vaccination. This receptor was taken from a young man who received the YFV17D yellow fever vaccine. CDR3 in amino acids: CASSQDGGYNEQFF. The CDR3 nucleotides are TGCGCCAGCAGCCAAGATGGGGGCTACAATGAGCAGTTCTTC.